Each of the 27 T cell receptor beta chains below was sequenced from the same sample in a study of technical replicates of blood from a few donors. Using immunoSEQ multiplex PCR, the repertoire was profiled, and TCRdb retains in-frame clones only, with some absent. The table shows 87,000 or so clones, with around 93% occurring only once. Sequenced sample: T cells isolated from PBMCs. These TCRs come from a human donor in good health.

The chain recombines TRBV5-1 with TRBJ1-2; the match to TRBD1 covers 7 bases. V was pared by 3 bases and J by 7 bases, with 6 bases of the junction left unmatched. This CDR3 is 13 amino acids long. From germline, CDR1 is SGHRS and CDR2 YFSETQ. CDR3 nucleotides: TGCGCCAGCAGCTCTACAGGGGACGGTGGCTACACCTTC. It is translated as CASSSTGDGGYTF.

The J gene is TRBJ1-2, the V gene TRBV5-6; 9 bases align to TRBD1. Germline assignment: CDR1 SGHDT and CDR2 YYEEEE. After removal of 4 bases from V and 1 base from J, the junction contained 8 bases not matched to a gene. The CDR3 consists of 16 residues. DNA of the CDR3: TGTGCCAGCAGCCCTTTCAGACAGGGGGGTAACTATGGCTACACCTTC. As protein: CASSPFRQGGNYGYTF.

The chain joins TRBV19 to TRBJ1-1; D gene uncertain. Germline lookup yields CDR1 LNHDA and CDR2 SQIVND (reference sequence). V lost 6 bases to trimming and J lost 6 bases, with 17 bases between them. The CDR3 loop spans 14 amino acids. This chain's CDR3 is CASSPDGGIAEAFF. DNA for the CDR3: TGTGCCAGTAGCCCGGACGGCGGGATAGCTGAAGCTTTCTTT.

This clone was counted a single time. The rearrangement joins TRBV29-1 to TRBJ2-1; 12 bases align to TRBD1. The J segment lost 7 bases and the V segment lost 1 base, leaving 20 bases of the junction unmatched. CDR1 SQVTM and CDR2 ANQGSEA come from the germline V gene. The CDR3 consists of 20 residues. CDR3 loop: CSVEVTTGTGGLLDVNEQFF. The CDR3 region has the DNA TGCAGCGTTGAAGTTACCACCGGGACAGGGGGCTTGTTGGACGTGAATGAGCAGTTCTTC.

This sequence joins TRBV10-3 and TRBJ1-1, with 7 bases fitting TRBD1. The germline gives CDR1 ENHRY, CDR2 SYGVKD. This CDR3 is built from 16 residues. V lost 3 bases to trimming and J lost 0 bases; unmatched junction nucleotides: 7. DNA of the CDR3: TGTGCCATCAGTGATCCCCACAGGGGAATGAACACTGAAGCTTTCTTT. Protein product: CAISDPHRGMNTEAFF.

The chain employs TRBV7-2 and TRBJ2-7, with a possible D match to TRBD1 (6 bases). V was pared by 5 bases and J by 6 bases, with 17 bases between. CDR1 SGHTA and CDR2 FQGNSA come from the germline V gene. The CDR3 length is 14 residues. The DNA of the CDR3 is TGTGCCAGCAGCATTATACAGGGAAGTGGCGAGCAGTACTTC. It is translated as CASSIIQGSGEQYF.

The chain uses TRBV28 and TRBJ2-1, with D possibly TRBD1 on 5 matching bases. The V gene's germline CDR1 is MDHEN and CDR2 SYDVKM. This CDR3 is built from 11 residues. V lost 6 bases and J 10 bases, leaving 10 bases between the germline ends. The CDR3 reads CASRQGREQFF. DNA for the CDR3: TGTGCCAGCAGGCAGGGAAGGGAGCAGTTCTTC.

The rearrangement links TRBV30 to TRBJ1-1; maybe TRBD1 (6 bases). Deletions cut 0 bases from V and 6 bases from J, with 14 bases between. Germline V gene data show CDR1 as GTSNPN and CDR2 as SVGIG (reference sequence). The CDR3 sequence is 14 residues long. The CDR3 DNA follows: TGTGCCTGGAGTGTATCAGGGGCTGGCGCTGAAGCTTTCTTT. Its translation is CAWSVSGAGAEAFF.

The V gene is TRBV19, the J gene TRBJ1-5; D may be TRBD1 (5 bases). The CDR3 consists of 13 residues. The V end lost 1 base, the J end lost 5 bases, and 6 bases lay between the germline ends. CDR1 is LNHDA and CDR2 is SQIVND in the germline V gene (reference sequence). CDR3 DNA: TGTGCCAGTAGTATAGGCAGGGATCAGCCCCAGCATTTT. Its protein is CASSIGRDQPQHF.

The chain has TRBV6-6 and TRBJ2-3, with 7 bases matching TRBD2. Per germline, CDR1 MNHNY and CDR2 SVGAGI (reference sequence). The CDR3 length is 14 residues. V was clipped by 11 bases and J by 1 base; unmatched bases: 9. CDR3 in DNA: TGTGCCGTCAAAGCGGGATTGGGCACAGATACGCAGTATTTT. Residues: CAVKAGLGTDTQYF.

The chain links TRBV30 to TRBJ2-7; maybe TRBD2 (6 bases). V gave up 0 bases and J gave up 3 bases, with 6 bases separating them. CDR3 length: 12 residues. CDR1 GTSNPN and CDR2 SVGIG come from the germline V gene (reference sequence). In DNA form, the CDR3 reads TGTGCCTGGAGTGTGGGAGGCTACGAGCAGTACTTC. Translating it yields CAWSVGGYEQYF.

This clone was seen once. V usage is TRBV19 and J usage is TRBJ1-1; TRBD1 might be the D (6 bases). Per germline, CDR1 LNHDA and CDR2 SQIVND (reference sequence). The CDR3 has 20 residues. V was trimmed by 2 bases and J by 0 bases, leaving 25 bases between them. The CDR3 is CASSILTPGLDSVMNTEAFF. Written as DNA, the CDR3 is TGTGCCAGTAGTATACTAACACCCGGACTGGACAGCGTTATGAACACTGAAGCTTTCTTT.

The J gene is TRBJ2-7, the V gene TRBV12-5; 10 nucleotides match TRBD1. J gave up 6 bases and V 3 bases, and 8 bases lay outside the gene matches. This CDR3 is 15 amino acids long. Germline CDR1 reads LGHNT; CDR2 reads FRNRAP. The CDR3 region is CASGLPDRGSAEQYF. The CDR3 region has the DNA TGTGCTAGTGGTTTACCGGACAGGGGGTCCGCCGAGCAGTACTTC.

This chain joins TRBV20-1 and TRBJ1-1, with TRBD1 as a possible D gene (5 bases). The germline V gene encodes CDR1 DFQATT and CDR2 SNEGSKA (reference sequence). V was cut by 7 bases and J by 6 bases, with 12 bases left in between. This CDR3 is built from 11 residues. The CDR3 loop is CSDKTAAEAFF. The CDR3 DNA reads TGCAGTGACAAGACAGCCGCTGAAGCTTTCTTT.

The chain has TRBV14 and TRBJ2-1, with TRBD2 as a possible D gene (6 bases). V shed 4 bases and J shed 4 bases, with 14 bases lying between them. The CDR3 contains 15 residues. Germline values: CDR1 SGHDN, CDR2 FVKESK. CDR3 loop: CASSLPTGGYNEQFF. CDR3 in DNA: TGTGCCAGCAGCCTACCGACCGGGGGATACAATGAGCAGTTCTTC.

V is TRBV27 and J is TRBJ1-5; unclear D gene. CDR1 is MNHEY and CDR2 is SMNVEV in the germline V gene (reference sequence). V was shortened by 4 bases and J by 8 bases, with 18 bases between the two germline ends. The CDR3 has 15 amino acids. The CDR3 reads CASSSSSPLGEPQHF. In DNA form, the CDR3 reads TGTGCCAGCAGTTCCTCCAGTCCGCTTGGTGAGCCCCAGCATTTT.

The rearrangement joins TRBV6-1 to TRBJ2-7; D unresolved. Germline CDR1 and CDR2: MNHNS and SASEGT. CDR3 length: 14 amino acids. Trimming stripped 4 bases from V and 5 bases from J, with 15 bases between. As DNA, the CDR3 is TGTGCCAGCAGTGTGCCTCGCGTCGTTGACGAGCAGTACTTC. Amino acids: CASSVPRVVDEQYF.

The genes are TRBV14 and TRBJ2-1; 7 positions match TRBD1. There are 15 residues in the CDR3. J lost 6 bases, V lost 4 bases, and 9 bases had no gene match. Looked up from germline, CDR1 is SGHDN and CDR2 is FVKESK. CDR3 sequence: CASSLHRGSGNEQFF. The DNA of the CDR3 is TGTGCCAGCAGCCTTCACAGGGGTTCCGGCAATGAGCAGTTCTTC.

This chain links TRBV19 with TRBJ2-7; D uncertain. This CDR3 is built from 14 residues. CDR1 LNHDA and CDR2 SQIVND come from the germline V gene (reference sequence). Trimming stripped 3 bases from V and 3 bases from J, with 12 bases between. The CDR3 DNA sequence: TGTGCCAGTAGTATTGGTGACATTGGCTACGAGCAGTACTTC. It codes for CASSIGDIGYEQYF.

The genes are TRBV28 and TRBJ2-7; possible D gene TRBD1, 6 bases. V was shortened by 3 bases and J by 3 bases, with 15 bases between the two germline ends. This CDR3 region has 15 residues. CDR1 is MDHEN, CDR2 SYDVKM, per germline. CDR3 region: CASSFPAQGFYEQYF. The CDR3 bases are TGTGCCAGCAGTTTCCCAGCACAGGGATTCTACGAGCAGTACTTC.

This chain uses TRBV4-2 with TRBJ2-1; D gene ambiguous. Germline V CDR1 and CDR2: LGHNA, YNFKEQ. CDR3 length equals 15 residues. The V gene lost 7 bases and the J gene lost 0 bases, with 13 bases spanning the gap. CDR3 in DNA: TGTGCCAGCATCTCCGACTTAAGCTCCTACAATGAGCAGTTCTTC. Protein product: CASISDLSSYNEQFF.

This sequence joins TRBV19 and TRBJ1-1; D is ambiguous. The CDR3 is made up of 15 amino acids. V was cut by 1 base and J by 6 bases, with 15 bases left in between. Germline CDR1 and CDR2: LNHDA and SQIVND (reference sequence). The CDR3 DNA is TGTGCCAGTAGTATAGTAGCGGGGAATAGCGCTGAAGCTTTCTTT. Translated: CASSIVAGNSAEAFF.

The chain carries TRBV19 and TRBJ2-5; D might be TRBD2 (7 bases). The CDR3 sequence is 15 residues long. V lost 10 bases, J lost 1 base, and 19 bases lay in between. Germline V lookup: CDR1 LNHDA, CDR2 SQIVND (reference sequence). DNA for the CDR3: TGTGCCACCATGGGGGGGGCTAGCGGCCAAGAGACCCAGTACTTC. Translation gives CATMGGASGQETQYF.

This chain joins TRBV10-3 and TRBJ2-3; D possibly corresponds to TRBD1 (6 bases). Trimming took off 8 bases at V and 4 bases at J, with 16 bases between the two ends. CDR1 and CDR2 from the germline V gene are ENHRY and SYGVKD. The CDR3 is 14 amino acids. CDR3 DNA sequence: TGTGCCATCTCGGACAGAGGGATCCCAGATACGCAGTATTTT. Translation: CAISDRGIPDTQYF.

The chain carries TRBV5-6 and TRBJ2-5; D perhaps matches TRBD2 (6 bases). The CDR3 consists of 15 residues. The V gene lost 3 bases and the J gene lost 5 bases, with 17 bases spanning the gap. The germline gives CDR1 SGHDT, CDR2 YYEEEE. CDR3 amino acids: CASSSEGDFLETQYF. In nucleotides, the CDR3 is TGTGCCAGCAGCTCTGAAGGGGACTTCCTTGAGACCCAGTACTTC.

The chain links TRBV7-2 to TRBJ2-1; TRBD1 aligns across 7 bases. With V trimmed by 5 bases and J by 2 bases, 9 bases remained unmatched. The CDR3 has 16 amino acids. Germline loops: CDR1 SGHTA, CDR2 FQGNSA. DNA for the CDR3: TGTGCCAGCAGCCCCAGGGGGAGTCGGGCCTACAATGAGCAGTTCTTC. Translating it yields CASSPRGSRAYNEQFF. Supplemented by reference TRBV7-2 and TRBJ2-1, the full variable domain reads GAGVSQSPSNKVTEKGKDVELRCDPISGHTALYWYRQSLGQGLEFLIYFQGNSAPDKSGLPSDRFSAERTGGSVSTLTIQRTQQEDSAVYLCASSPRGSRAYNEQFFGPGTRLTVL.

The CDR3 sequence: CASSRLEGNEQYF. The CDR3 DNA follows: TGTGCCAGCAGCCGACTAGAGGGGAACGAGCAGTACTTC. The chain carries TRBV4-2 and TRBJ2-7, with D possibly matching TRBD2 (6 bases). The CDR3 sequence is 13 residues long. Trimming shortened V by 4 bases and J by 5 bases, and 12 bases separated the two germline ends. Germline-derived CDR1 and CDR2 are LGHNA and YNFKEQ.